The 6 T cell receptor beta chains listed next were all sequenced from one sample in a study of technical replicates of blood from a few donors. Produced via immunoSEQ multiplex PCR; TCRdb's table is partial and in-frame only. The sample includes about 70,000 clones, roughly 94% seen only once; the top ten take about 0.4%. The material sequenced was T cells isolated from PBMCs. Receptors originate from a human donor in good health.

This clone was observed once. This chain links TRBV7-3 with TRBJ2-5; D not certain. Trimming pared 0 bases from V and 7 bases from J, leaving 9 bases between. Germline values: CDR1 SGHTA, CDR2 FQGTGA. The CDR3 covers 13 residues. The DNA of the CDR3 is TGTGCCAGCAGCTTAACCCCAACGGGGACCCAGTACTTC. It is translated as CASSLTPTGTQYF.

The chain has TRBV4-1 and TRBJ1-1; tentative D call: TRBD1 (5 bases). Germline-derived CDR1 and CDR2 are MGHRA and YSYEKL. The CDR3 has 14 amino acids. Trimming left V 4 bases short and J 4 bases short, with 13 bases between. CDR3 protein: CASSPGIQGTEAFF. The CDR3 DNA reads TGCGCCAGCAGCCCAGGGATTCAGGGCACTGAAGCTTTCTTT.

The V gene is TRBV19, the J gene TRBJ1-1; 7 nucleotides line up with TRBD1. The CDR3 covers 12 residues. Germline CDR1 is LNHDA and CDR2 is SQIVND (reference sequence). Trimming at V came to 5 bases and at J to 10 bases, leaving 7 bases not matched to a gene. In nucleotides, the CDR3 is TGTGCCAGTAGTTCCACCGGGACAGTAGCTTTCTTT. Protein product: CASSSTGTVAFF.

V usage is TRBV27 and J usage is TRBJ2-7; D may be TRBD2 (5 bases). Trimming left V 7 bases short and J 4 bases short, with 8 bases between. CDR3 length equals 11 residues. The germline V gene has CDR1 MNHEY and CDR2 SMNVEV (reference sequence). CDR3 DNA: TGTGCCAGCATAAGAGGGTACGAGCAGTACTTC. Amino acid sequence: CASIRGYEQYF.

The J gene is TRBJ2-7, the V gene TRBV2; D is perhaps TRBD2 (7 bases). Germline-derived CDR1 and CDR2 are SNHLY and FYNNEI. Between the trimmed V and J ends, which lost 8 bases and 5 bases, there was a span of 19 bases. There are 14 residues in the CDR3. CDR3 residues: CASQVYGGGDEQYF. In nucleotides, the CDR3 is TGTGCCAGCCAAGTATATGGGGGGGGCGACGAGCAGTACTTC.

The chain carries TRBV6-5 and TRBJ1-1; 8 bases align to TRBD1. CDR3 length equals 14 residues. From germline, CDR1 is MNHEY and CDR2 SVGAGI. The V gene end was trimmed by 5 bases and the J gene end by 6 bases; junction bases not matched to a gene: 8. CDR3 sequence: CASSLTGERPEAFF. CDR3 nucleotide sequence: TGTGCCAGCAGTCTGACAGGGGAAAGGCCTGAAGCTTTCTTT.